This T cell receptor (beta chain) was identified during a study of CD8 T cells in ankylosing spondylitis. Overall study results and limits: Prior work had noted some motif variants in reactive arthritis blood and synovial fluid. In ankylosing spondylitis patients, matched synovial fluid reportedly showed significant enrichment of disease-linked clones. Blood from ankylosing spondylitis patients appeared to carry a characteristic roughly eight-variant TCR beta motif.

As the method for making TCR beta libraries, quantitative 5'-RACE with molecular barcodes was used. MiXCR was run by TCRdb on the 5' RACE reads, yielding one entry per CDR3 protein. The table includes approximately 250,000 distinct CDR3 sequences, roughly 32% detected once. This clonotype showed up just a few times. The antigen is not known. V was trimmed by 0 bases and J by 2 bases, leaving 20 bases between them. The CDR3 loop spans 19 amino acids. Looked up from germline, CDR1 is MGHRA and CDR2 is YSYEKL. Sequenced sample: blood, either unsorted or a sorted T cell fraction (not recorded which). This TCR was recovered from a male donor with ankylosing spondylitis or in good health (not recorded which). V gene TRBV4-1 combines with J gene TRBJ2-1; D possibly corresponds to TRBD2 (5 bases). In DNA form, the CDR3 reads TGCGCCAGCAGCCAAGAGGCAGGCCCCGGGGTTTGGGCCTACAATGAGCAGTTCTTC. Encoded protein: CASSQEAGPGVWAYNEQFF.